This section outlines one TCR beta chain sequence together with its context. Germline CDR1 is SNHLY and CDR2 is FYNNEI. The CDR3 is 15 residues long. V was clipped by 7 bases and J by 7 bases; unmatched bases: 10. The data were obtained in a study of blood T cell repertoires in COVID-19. Produced via immunoSEQ multiplex PCR; TCRdb's table is partial and in-frame only. Of 85,000 to 90,000 clones in the sample, roughly four fifths were seen once. The sample was peripheral blood. The sequence came from a woman aged 80 or over with acute or convalescent COVID-19. The chain carries TRBV2 and TRBJ2-2; 9 positions agree with TRBD2. The CDR3 sequence: CASKRGGAGGGELFF. In nucleotides, the CDR3 is TGTGCCAGCAAGCGCGGGGGGGCCGGTGGCGGGGAGCTGTTTTTT.